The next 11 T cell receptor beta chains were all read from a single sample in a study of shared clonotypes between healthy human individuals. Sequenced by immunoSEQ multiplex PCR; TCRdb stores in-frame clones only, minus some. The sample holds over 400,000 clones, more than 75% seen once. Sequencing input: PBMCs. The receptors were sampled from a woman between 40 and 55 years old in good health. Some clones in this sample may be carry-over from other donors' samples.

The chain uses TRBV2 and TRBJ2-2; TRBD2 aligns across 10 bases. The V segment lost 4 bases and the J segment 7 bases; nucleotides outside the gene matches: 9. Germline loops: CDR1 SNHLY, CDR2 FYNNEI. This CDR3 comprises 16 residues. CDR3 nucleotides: TGTGCCAGCAGTGGAGCGGGAGGGCCAGGGGGCGGGGAGCTGTTTTTT. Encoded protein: CASSGAGGPGGGELFF.

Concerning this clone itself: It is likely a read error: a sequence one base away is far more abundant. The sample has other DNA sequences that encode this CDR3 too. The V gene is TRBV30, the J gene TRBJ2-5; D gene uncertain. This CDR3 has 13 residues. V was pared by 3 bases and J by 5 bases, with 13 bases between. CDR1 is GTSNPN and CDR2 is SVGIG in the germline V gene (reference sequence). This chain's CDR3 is CAWSHGSRETQYF. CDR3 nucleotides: TGTGCCTGGAGCCACGGCAGTCGGGAGACCCAGTACTTC.

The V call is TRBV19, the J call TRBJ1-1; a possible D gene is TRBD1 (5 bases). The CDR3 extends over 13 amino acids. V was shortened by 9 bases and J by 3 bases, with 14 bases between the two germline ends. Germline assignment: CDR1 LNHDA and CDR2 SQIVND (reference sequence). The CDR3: CASRAGGYTEAFF. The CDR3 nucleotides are TGTGCCAGCCGGGCGGGGGGGTACACTGAAGCTTTCTTT.

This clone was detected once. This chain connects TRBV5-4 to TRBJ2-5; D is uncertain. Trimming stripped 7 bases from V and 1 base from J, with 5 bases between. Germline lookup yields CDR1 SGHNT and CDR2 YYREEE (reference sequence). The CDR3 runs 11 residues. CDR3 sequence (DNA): TGTGCCAGCTCAGGCCAAGAGACCCAGTACTTC. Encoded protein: CASSGQETQYF. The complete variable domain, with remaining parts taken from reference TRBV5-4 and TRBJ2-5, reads ETGVTQSPTHLIKTRGQQVTLRCSSQSGHNTVSWYQQALGQGPQFIFQYYREEENGRGNFPPRFSGLQFPNYSSELNVNALELDDSALYLCASSGQETQYFGPGTRLLVL.

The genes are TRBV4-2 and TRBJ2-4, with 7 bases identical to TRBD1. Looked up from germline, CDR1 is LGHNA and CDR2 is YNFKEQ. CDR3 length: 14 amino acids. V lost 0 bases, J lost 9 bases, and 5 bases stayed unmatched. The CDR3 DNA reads TGTGCCAGCAGCCAAGAGACAGGGCAGGGCATTCAGTACTTC. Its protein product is CASSQETGQGIQYF.

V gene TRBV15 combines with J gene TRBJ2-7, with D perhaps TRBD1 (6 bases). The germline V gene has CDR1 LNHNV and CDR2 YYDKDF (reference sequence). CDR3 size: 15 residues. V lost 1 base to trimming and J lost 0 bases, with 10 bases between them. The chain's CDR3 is CATSRVQGLSYEQYF. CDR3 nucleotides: TGTGCCACCAGCAGAGTACAGGGCCTCTCCTACGAGCAGTACTTC.

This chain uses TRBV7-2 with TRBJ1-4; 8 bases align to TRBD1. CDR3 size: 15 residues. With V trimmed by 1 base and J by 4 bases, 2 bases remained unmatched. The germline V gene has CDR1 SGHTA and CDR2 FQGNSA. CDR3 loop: CASSLGQGINEKLFF. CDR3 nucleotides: TGTGCCAGCAGCTTAGGACAGGGGATTAATGAAAAACTGTTTTTT. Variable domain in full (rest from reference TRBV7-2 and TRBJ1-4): GAGVSQSPSNKVTEKGKDVELRCDPISGHTALYWYRQSLGQGLEFLIYFQGNSAPDKSGLPSDRFSAERTGGSVSTLTIQRTQQEDSAVYLCASSLGQGINEKLFFGSGTQLSVL.

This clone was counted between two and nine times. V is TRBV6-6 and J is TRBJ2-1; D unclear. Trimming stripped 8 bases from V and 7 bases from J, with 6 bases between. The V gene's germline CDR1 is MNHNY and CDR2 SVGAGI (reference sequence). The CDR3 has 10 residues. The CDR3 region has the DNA TGTGCCAGCGGTCCTAATGAGCAGTTCTTC. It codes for CASGPNEQFF.

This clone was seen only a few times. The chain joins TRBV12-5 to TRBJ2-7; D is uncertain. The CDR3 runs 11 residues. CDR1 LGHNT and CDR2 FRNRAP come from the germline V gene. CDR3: CVTPVAYEQYF. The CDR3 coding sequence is TGTGTCACTCCAGTGGCCTACGAGCAGTACTTC.

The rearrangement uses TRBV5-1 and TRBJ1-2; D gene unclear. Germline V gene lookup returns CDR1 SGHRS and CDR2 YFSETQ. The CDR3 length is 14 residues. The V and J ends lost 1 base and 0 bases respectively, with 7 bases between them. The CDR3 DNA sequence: TGCGCCAGCAGCTTGATAGGGCCTAACTATGGCTACACCTTC. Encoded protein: CASSLIGPNYGYTF.

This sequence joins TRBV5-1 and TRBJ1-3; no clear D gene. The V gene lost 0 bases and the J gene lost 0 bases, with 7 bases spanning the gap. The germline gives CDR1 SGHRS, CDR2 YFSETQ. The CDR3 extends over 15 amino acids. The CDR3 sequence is CASSLGRSSGNTIYF. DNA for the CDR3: TGCGCCAGCAGCTTGGGCCGGAGCTCTGGAAACACCATATATTTT.